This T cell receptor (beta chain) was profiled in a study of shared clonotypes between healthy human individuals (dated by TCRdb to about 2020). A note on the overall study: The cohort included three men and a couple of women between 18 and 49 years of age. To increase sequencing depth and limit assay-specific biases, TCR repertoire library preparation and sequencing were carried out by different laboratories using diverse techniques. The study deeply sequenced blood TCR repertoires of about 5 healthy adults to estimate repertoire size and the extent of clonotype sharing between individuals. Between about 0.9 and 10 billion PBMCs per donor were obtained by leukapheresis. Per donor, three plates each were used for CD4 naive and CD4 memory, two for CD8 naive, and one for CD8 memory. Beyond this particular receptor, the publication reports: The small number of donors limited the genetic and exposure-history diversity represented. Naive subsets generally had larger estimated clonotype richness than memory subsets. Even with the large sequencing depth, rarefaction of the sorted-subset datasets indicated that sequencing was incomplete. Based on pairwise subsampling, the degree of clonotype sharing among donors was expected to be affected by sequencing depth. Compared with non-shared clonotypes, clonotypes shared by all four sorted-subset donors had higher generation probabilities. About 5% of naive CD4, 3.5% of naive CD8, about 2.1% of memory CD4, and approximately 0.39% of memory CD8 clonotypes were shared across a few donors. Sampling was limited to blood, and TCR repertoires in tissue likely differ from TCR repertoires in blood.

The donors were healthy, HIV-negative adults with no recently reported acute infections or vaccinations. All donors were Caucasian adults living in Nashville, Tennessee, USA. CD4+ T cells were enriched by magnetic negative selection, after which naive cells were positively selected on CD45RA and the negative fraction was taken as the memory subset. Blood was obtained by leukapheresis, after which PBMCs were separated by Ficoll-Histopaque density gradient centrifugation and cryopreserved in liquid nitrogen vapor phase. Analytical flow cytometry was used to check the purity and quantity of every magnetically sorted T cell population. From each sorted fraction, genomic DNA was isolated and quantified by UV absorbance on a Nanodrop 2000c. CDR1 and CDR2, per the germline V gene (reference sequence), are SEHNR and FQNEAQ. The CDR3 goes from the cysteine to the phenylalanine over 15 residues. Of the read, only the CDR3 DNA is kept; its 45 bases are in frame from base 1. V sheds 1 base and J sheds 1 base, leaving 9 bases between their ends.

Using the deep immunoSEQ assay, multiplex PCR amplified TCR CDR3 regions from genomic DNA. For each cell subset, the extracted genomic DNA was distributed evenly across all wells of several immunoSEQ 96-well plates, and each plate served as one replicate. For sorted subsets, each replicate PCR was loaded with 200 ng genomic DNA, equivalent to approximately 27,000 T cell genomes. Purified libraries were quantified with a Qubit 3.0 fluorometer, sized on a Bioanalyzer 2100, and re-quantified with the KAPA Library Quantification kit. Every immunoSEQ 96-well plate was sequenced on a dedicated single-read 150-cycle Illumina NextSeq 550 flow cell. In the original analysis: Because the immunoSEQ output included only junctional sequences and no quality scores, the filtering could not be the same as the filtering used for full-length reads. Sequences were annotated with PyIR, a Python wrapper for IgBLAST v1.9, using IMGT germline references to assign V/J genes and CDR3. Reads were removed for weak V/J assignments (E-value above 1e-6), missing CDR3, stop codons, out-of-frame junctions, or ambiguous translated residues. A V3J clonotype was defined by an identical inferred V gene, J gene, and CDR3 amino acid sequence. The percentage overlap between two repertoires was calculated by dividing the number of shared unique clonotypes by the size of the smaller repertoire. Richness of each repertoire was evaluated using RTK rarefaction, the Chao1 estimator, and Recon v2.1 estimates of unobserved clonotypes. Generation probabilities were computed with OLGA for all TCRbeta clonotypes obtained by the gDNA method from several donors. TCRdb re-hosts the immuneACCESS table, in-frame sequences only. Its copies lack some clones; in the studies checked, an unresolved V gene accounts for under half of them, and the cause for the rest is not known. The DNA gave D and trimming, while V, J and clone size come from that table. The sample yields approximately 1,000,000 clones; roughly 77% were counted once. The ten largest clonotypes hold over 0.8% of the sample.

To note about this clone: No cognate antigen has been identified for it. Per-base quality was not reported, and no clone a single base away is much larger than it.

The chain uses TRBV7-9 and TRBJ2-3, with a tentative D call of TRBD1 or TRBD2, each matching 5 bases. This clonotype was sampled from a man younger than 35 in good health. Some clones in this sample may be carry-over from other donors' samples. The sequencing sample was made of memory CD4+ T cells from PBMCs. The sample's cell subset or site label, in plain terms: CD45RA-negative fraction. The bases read TGTGCCAGCAGCTTAGGGGACGGCGGCACAGATACGCAGTATTTT. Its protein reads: CASSLGDGGTDTQYF. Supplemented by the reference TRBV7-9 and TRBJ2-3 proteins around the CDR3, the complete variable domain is DTGVSQNPRHKITKRGQNVTFRCDPISEHNRLYWYRQTLGQGPEFLTYFQNEAQLEKSRLLSDRFSAERPKGSFSTLEIQRTEQGDSAMYLCASSLGDGGTDTQYFGPGTRLTVL.